The T cell receptor beta chain described here comes from a study of Tregs in tolerant kidney transplant recipients. From germline, CDR1 is SGHNT and CDR2 YENEEA. Trimming removed 5 bases from V and 4 bases from J, with 17 bases in between. The CDR3 extends over 15 amino acids. On this clone itself: No antigen is known for it.

Here immunoSEQ multiplex PCR was the method, and the copy in TCRdb shows in-frame clones only, minus some. The data hold roughly 80,000 clones, with 95% to 98% observed a single time. Study-wide results and caveats: The most relevant donor-specific Treg TCRbeta repertoire apparently came from expansion with activated donor B cells. Biological reproducibility was not directly addressed in this study. Validation in larger populations is needed because few patients were studied.

Unstimulated Tregs (CD4+CD25+CD127-) and CD4+CD25- non-Tregs were sorted from PBMCs. This clonotype was sampled from a human donor who received a combined kidney and bone marrow transplant. Source: CD4+ T cells from blood, taken before the transplant. The V call is TRBV11-3, the J call TRBJ1-1; D might be TRBD1 (6 bases). The CDR3 spells CASSKGQGSGTEAFF. The CDR3 DNA sequence: TGTGCCAGCAGCAAGGGGCAGGGGTCGGGCACTGAAGCTTTCTTT.